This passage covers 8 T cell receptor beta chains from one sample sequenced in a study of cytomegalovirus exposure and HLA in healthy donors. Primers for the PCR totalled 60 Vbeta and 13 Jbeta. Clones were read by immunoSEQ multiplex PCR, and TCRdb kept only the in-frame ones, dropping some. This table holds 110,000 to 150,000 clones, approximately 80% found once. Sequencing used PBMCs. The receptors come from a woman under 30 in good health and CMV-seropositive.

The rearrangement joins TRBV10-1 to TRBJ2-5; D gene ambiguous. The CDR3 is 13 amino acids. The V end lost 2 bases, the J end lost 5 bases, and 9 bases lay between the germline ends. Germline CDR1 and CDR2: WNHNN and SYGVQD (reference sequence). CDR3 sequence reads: CASSEAMRETQYF. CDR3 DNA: TGCGCCAGCAGTGAGGCCATGAGGGAGACCCAGTACTTC.

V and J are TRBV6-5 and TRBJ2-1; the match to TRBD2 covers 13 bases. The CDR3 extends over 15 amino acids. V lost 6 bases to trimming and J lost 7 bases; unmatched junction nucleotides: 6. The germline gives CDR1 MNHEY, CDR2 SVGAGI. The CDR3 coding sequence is TGTGCCAGCAGGACTGGGACTAGCGGGACGAATGAGCAGTTCTTC. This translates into CASRTGTSGTNEQFF.

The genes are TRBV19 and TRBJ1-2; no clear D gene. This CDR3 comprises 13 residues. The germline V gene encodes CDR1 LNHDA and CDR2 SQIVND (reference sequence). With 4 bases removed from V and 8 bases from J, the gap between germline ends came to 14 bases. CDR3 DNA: TGTGCCAGTAGTAAACACACGCTTGGCGGCTACACCTTC. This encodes CASSKHTLGGYTF.

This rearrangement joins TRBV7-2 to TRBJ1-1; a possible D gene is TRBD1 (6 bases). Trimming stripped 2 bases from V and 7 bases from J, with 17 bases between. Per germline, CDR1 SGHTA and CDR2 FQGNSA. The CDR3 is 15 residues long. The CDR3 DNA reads TGTGCCAGCAGCTTATACCGGACAGCCTCGTATGAAGCTTTCTTT. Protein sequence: CASSLYRTASYEAFF.

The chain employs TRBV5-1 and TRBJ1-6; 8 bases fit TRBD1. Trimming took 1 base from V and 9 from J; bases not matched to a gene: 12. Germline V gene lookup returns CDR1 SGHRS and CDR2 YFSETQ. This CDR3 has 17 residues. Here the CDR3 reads CASSLTAGGQGVSPLHF. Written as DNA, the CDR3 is TGCGCCAGCAGCTTGACCGCAGGTGGACAGGGCGTTTCACCCCTCCACTTT.

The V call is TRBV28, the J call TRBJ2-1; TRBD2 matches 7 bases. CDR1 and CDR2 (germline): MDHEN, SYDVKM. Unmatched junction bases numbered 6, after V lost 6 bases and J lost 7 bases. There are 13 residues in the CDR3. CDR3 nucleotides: TGTGCCAGCAGGTCGGGGGGACCTAATGAGCAGTTCTTC. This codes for CASRSGGPNEQFF.

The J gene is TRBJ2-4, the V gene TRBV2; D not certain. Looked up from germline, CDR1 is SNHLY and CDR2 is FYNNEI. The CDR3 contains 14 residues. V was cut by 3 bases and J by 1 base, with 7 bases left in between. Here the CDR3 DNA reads TGTGCCAGCAGTGATAGATGGGCCAAAAACATTCAGTACTTC. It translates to CASSDRWAKNIQYF.

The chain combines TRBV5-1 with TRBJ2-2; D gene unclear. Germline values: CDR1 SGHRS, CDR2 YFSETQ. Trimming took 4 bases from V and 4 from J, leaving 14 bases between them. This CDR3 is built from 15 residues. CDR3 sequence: CASSPEAGPTGELFF. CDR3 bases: TGCGCCAGCAGCCCCGAAGCCGGTCCCACCGGGGAGCTGTTTTTT.